Listed below are T cell receptor beta chains from one sample, sequenced in a study of patients and donors after allogeneic stem cell transplantation. Each CDR3 protein is one row after TCRdb ran MiXCR on the RT-PCR reads. The table records 200,000 to 250,000 distinct CDR3 sequences, approximately 14% of them present only once. Sequenced: blood, either unsorted or a sorted T cell fraction (not recorded which). The receptors were gathered from a human donor who was either an allogeneic HSCT recipient or a stem cell or donor lymphocyte infusion donor (not recorded which). It is not recorded whose cells these are; they may come from a transplant donor. Each CDR3 is given with its conserved first and last residue. The order of the fields is V gene, J gene, clone size, D gene, CDR3 protein, CDR3 DNA. D genes are given only for firm matches. Size is omitted from some rows. Given values are once, few, many or a class for expanded clones.

TRBV30	TRBJ2-7	NA	NA	CAWSGFSYEQYF	TGTGCCTGGAGTGGATTCTCCTACGAGCAGTACTTC
TRBV12-3/TRBV12-4	TRBJ2-1	few	NA	CASSRNYNEQFF	TGTGCCAGCAGCCGTAACTACAATGAGCAGTTCTTC
TRBV7-3	TRBJ2-3	NA	NA	CASSLTVGATSTDTQYF	TGTGCCAGCAGCTTAACTGTGGGGGCGACTTCCACAGATACGCAGTATTTT
TRBV4-2	TRBJ2-1	many	TRBD2	CASSQDSSGGASNEQFF	TGTGCCAGCAGCCAAGATTCAAGCGGGGGGGCCTCCAATGAGCAGTTCTTC
TRBV5-1	TRBJ1-2	few	TRBD1	CASSFRGESDGYTF	TGCGCCAGCAGCTTCAGGGGGGAGTCGGATGGCTACACCTTC
TRBV12-3/TRBV12-4	TRBJ2-3	NA	TRBD2	CASSRGLVTDTQYF	TGTGCCAGCAGCCGCGGACTAGTCACAGATACGCAGTATTTT
TRBV7-2	TRBJ1-1	NA	NA	CASSLLQGGTEAFF	TGTGCCAGCAGCTTACTGCAGGGAGGCACTGAAGCTTTCTTT
TRBV30	TRBJ2-3	many	NA	CAWSPSGPQGDTQYF	TGTGCCTGGAGTCCCTCCGGGCCCCAAGGAGATACGCAGTATTTT
TRBV9	TRBJ2-3	NA	TRBD2	CASSVTSGFADTQYF	TGTGCCAGCAGCGTGACTAGCGGGTTCGCAGATACGCAGTATTTT
TRBV20-1	TRBJ2-3	NA	TRBD2	CSAQREGFSTDTQYF	TGCAGTGCCCAGCGGGAGGGCTTTAGCACAGATACGCAGTATTTT
TRBV6-1	TRBJ1-6	few	TRBD1	CASSLRQGVQSPLHF	TGTGCCAGCAGTCTCAGACAGGGGGTGCAATCACCCCTCCACTTT
TRBV20-1	TRBJ2-7	few	TRBD2	CSAKNPSGGSSYEQYF	TGCAGTGCCAAAAATCCTAGCGGGGGGTCCTCCTACGAGCAGTACTTC